The sequence of this T cell receptor (beta chain) was determined in a study of blood T cell repertoires in COVID-19. At the level of the study: The United States, Italy and Spain were the sources of the acute and convalescent COVID-19 samples. From T cells, B-cell-depleted T cells, or PBMCs came the material, which was cDNA or gDNA.

Germline-derived CDR1 and CDR2 are KGHDR and SFDVKD. This CDR3 has 16 amino acids. The V and J ends lost 1 base and 4 bases respectively, with 14 bases between them. Original processing methods: Amplification from reference gene primers served as the basis for estimated nucleated cell counts. TCRdb keeps only in-frame clones here, not all; method: immunoSEQ multiplex PCR. The V and J calls and the clone size are those of that table, but D and trimming were determined from the DNA. The table has about 260,000 clones, about 88% seen once; the top ten hold 4%. This rearrangement joins TRBV24-1 to TRBJ2-3; D is perhaps TRBD1 (7 bases). The TCR sequence derives from a man aged 55-75 years who had recovered from COVID-19. Sequences were obtained from peripheral blood. The CDR3 DNA reads as TGTGCCACCAGTGATTTATCGGGGGACAGCCCAGATACGCAGTATTTT. As protein: CATSDLSGDSPDTQYF.